The table lists the clone carrying this TCR beta chain with a few counts. Its antigen is as yet unknown. CDR3 length: 14 residues. The germline V gene encodes CDR1 SGHDN and CDR2 FVKESK. V lost 1 base, J lost 7 bases, and 10 bases lay in between. The data were obtained in a study of beta chain features in type 1 diabetes. The whole isolated RNA underwent reverse transcription, so sequencing captured expressed TCRB transcripts. Measured with immunoSEQ multiplex PCR; TCRdb has only the in-frame clones, and not every one. This sample has around 310,000 clones, with approximately 15% found just once. Findings and limits, study-wide: Type 1 diabetes patients showed a moderate but significant shortening of TCRB CDR3s in all four CD4+ subsets. Insertion counts at VDJ junctions were lower in type 1 diabetes patients, who also showed more deletions there.

Donors contributed one heparinised blood draw apiece, averaging roughly 0.12 L. The clonotype comes from a woman aged 18-30 years with type 1 diabetes. The chain joins TRBV14 to TRBJ1-4; D not certain. Source material: naive CD4+ T cells from blood. CDR3 protein: CASSQGGSGEKLFF. As DNA, the CDR3 is TGTGCCAGCAGCCAAGGAGGGTCTGGTGAAAAACTGTTTTTT.